The sequence of this T cell receptor (beta chain) was determined in a study of type 1 and type 2 diabetes patients. Study information: Across the study, around 20 million paired-end reads were produced. Study-level results: Type 2 diabetes and control V and J usage correlated highly, about 0.97.

Genomic DNA was the PCR template. Amplification of the beta chain CDR3 used 30 forward and 13 reverse multiplex primers. MiXCR was run by TCRdb on the multiplex PCR reads, yielding one entry per CDR3 protein. The sample includes 270,000 or so distinct CDR3 sequences, more than 40% seen only once; the top ten take roughly 13%. All diabetic donors were classified as either type 1 or type 2 diabetes. Other autoimmune diseases and infections within the past four weeks excluded donors. This clonotype turned up a few times. What it binds is not known. The TCR comes from a man aged 18 to 29 with type 2 diabetes. Sequenced material: peripheral blood mononuclear cells (PBMCs).

CDR3 nucleotides: TGTGCCAGTAGAGGGTCGAACACTGAAGCTTTCTTT. Protein sequence: CASRGSNTEAFF. This chain connects TRBV19 to TRBJ1-1, with D unresolved. Germline assignment: CDR1 LNHDA and CDR2 SQIVND (reference sequence). The CDR3 has 12 residues. V lost 6 bases and J lost 1, with 6 bases in between.